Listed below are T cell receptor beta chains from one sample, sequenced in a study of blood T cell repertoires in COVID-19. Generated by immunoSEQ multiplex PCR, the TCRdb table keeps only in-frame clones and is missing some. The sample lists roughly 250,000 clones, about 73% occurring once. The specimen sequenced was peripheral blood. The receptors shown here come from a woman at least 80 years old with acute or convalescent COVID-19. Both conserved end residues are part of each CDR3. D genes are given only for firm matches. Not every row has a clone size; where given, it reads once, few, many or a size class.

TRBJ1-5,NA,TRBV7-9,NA,TGTGCCAGCAGCTTCGCAAGGGAGCAGCCCCAGCATTTT,CASSFAREQPQHF
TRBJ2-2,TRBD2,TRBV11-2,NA,TGTGCCACCAGCGGACTAGCGGGAGGGCCGGGCGGGGAGCTGTTTTTT,CATSGLAGGPGGELFF
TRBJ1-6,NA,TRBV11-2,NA,TGTGCCAGCTCTGGAGGGTCGGATTCACCCCTCCACTTT,CASSGGSDSPLHF
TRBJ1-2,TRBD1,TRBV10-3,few,TGTGCCATCAGTGCTCGGAGTGGAGGGGGCTTTGGCTACACCTTC,CAISARSGGGFGYTF
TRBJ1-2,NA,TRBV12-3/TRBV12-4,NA,TGTGCCAGCAGTCCCACCCCCGCGCGGGGCTACACCTTC,CASSPTPARGYTF
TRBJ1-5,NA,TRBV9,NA,TGTGCCAGCAGCGTGGGGGCGGATCAGCCCCAGCATTTT,CASSVGADQPQHF
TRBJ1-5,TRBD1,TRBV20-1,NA,TGCAGTGCTAGTGGGGGACAGGGGGGGATTCGCAATCAGCCCCAGCATTTT,CSASGGQGGIRNQPQHF
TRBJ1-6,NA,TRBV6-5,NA,TGTGCCTCCCGGAGGGAAAATAATTCACCCCTCCACTTT,CASRRENNSPLHF
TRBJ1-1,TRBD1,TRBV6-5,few,TGTGCCAGCAGTTCCGGGACAGGGAACGTGAACACTGAAGCTTTCTTT,CASSSGTGNVNTEAFF
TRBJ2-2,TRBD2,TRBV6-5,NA,TGTGCCAGCAGTCTGGGACTAGTGGGTCAAGGGGAGCTGTTTTTT,CASSLGLVGQGELFF
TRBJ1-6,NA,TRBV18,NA,TGTGCCAGCTCACGAGAGCGTTCACCCCTCCACTTT,CASSRERSPLHF
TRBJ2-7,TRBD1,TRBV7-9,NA,TGTGCCAGCAGCCGCCGTACCGGTACAGGGGACGGTTACGAGCAGTACTTC,CASSRRTGTGDGYEQYF
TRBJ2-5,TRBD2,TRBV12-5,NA,TGTGCTAGTGGTTCCGGCACTCTAGCGGGACAAGAGACCCAGTACTTC,CASGSGTLAGQETQYF
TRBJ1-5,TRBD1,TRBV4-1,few,TGCGCCAGCAGCCGGGAACAGGGGGTGAGTCAGCCCCAGCATTTT,CASSREQGVSQPQHF
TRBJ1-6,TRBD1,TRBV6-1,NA,TGTGCCAGCAGTGAACCGACCTCGGACAGGCCTGGGGCACCCCTCCACTTT,CASSEPTSDRPGAPLHF
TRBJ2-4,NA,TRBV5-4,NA,TGTGCCAGCAGCTTGAGGGAGAGCGCCCGGATTCAGTACTTC,CASSLRESARIQYF
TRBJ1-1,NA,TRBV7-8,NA,TGTGCCAGCAGCCCGGGGAGTCTTGGAGCTTTCTTT,CASSPGSLGAFF
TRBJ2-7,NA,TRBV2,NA,TGTGCCAGCACAGGCCTCGCCCCCTCCTACGAGCAGTACTTC,CASTGLAPSYEQYF
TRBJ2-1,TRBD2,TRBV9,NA,TGTGCCAGCAGCGACTATAGCGGGGGGGTGTTTGAGCAGTTCTTC,CASSDYSGGVFEQFF
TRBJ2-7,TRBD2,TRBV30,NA,TGTGCCTGGAGGAGACTAGCGGGAGGGGGCGAGCAGTACTTC,CAWRRLAGGGEQYF
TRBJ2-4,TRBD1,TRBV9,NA,TGTGCCAGCAGCGTAGGGGACAGGCTTAACATTCAGTACTTC,CASSVGDRLNIQYF
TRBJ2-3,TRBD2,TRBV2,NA,TGTGCCAGCAGTGAGAGGACTAGCGGGACCACAGATACGCAGTATTTT,CASSERTSGTTDTQYF
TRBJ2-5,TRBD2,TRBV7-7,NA,TGTGCCAGCAGCCGAGTCGGGGGGGCCGGGGAGACCCAGTACTTC,CASSRVGGAGETQYF
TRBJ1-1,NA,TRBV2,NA,TGTGCCAGCAGTGAAGCGCTTCACTCAGGGGCTGAAGCTTTCTTT,CASSEALHSGAEAFF
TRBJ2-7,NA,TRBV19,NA,TGTGCCAGTAGTATTGGTGTAGGTAGCGGCTACGAGCAGTACTTC,CASSIGVGSGYEQYF
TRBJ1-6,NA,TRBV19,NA,TGTGCCAGCAAGCAAGCTAGCCTCAATTCACCCCTCCACTTT,CASKQASLNSPLHF
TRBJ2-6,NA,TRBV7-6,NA,TGTGCCAGCAGCCCGGGTAACTCTGGGGCCAACGTCCTGACTTTC,CASSPGNSGANVLTF
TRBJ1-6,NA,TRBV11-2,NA,TGTGCCAGCAGCCCCACTGTCAGGAGGAATTCACCCCTCCACTTT,CASSPTVRRNSPLHF
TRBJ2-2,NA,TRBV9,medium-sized,TGTGCCAGCAGCTCACAGGGATTGAACACCGGGGAGCTGTTTTTT,CASSSQGLNTGELFF
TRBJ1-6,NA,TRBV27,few,TGTGCCAGCACCCCTTGGAGGGGAGGCTCCTATAATTCACCCCTCCACTTT,CASTPWRGGSYNSPLHF
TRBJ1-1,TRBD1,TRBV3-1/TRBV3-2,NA,TGTGCCAGCAGCCAACCTCAGGGGGCGCGGACTGAAGCTTTCTTT,CASSQPQGARTEAFF
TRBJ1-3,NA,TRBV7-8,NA,TGTGCCAGCAGTCCCGCCGGACAGCACTCTGGAAACACCATATATTTT,CASSPAGQHSGNTIYF
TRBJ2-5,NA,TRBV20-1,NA,TGCAGTGGTCACAGACAAGAGACCCAGTACTTC,CSGHRQETQYF
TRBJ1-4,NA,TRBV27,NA,TGTGCCAGCATCGGTAGGGGAACTAATGAAAAACTGTTTTTT,CASIGRGTNEKLFF
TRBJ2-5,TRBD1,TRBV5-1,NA,TGCGCCAGCAGCTTGGAGGGGGCCCGAGAGACCCAGTACTTC,CASSLEGARETQYF
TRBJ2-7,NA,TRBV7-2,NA,TGTGCCAGCAGCCTCAAATCAGGGCGCGAGCAGTACTTC,CASSLKSGREQYF
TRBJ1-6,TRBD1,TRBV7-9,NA,TGTGCCAGCAGCGAGGACAGGGTTTCACCCCTCCACTTT,CASSEDRVSPLHF
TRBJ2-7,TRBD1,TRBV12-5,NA,TGTGCTAGTGGTTTTTTGGGGGACAGGGGCTACGAGCAGTACTTC,CASGFLGDRGYEQYF
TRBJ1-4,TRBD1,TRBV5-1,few,TGCGCCAGCAGCTTCGGGACAGGGTGGGAAAAACTGTTTTTT,CASSFGTGWEKLFF
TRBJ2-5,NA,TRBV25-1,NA,TGTGCCAGCAGTGTTGGGGTAGGAAGGAGGGAGACCCAGTACTTC,CASSVGVGRRETQYF
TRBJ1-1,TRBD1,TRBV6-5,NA,TGTGCCAGCAGTTACTCTCAGGGGGCCGGGGCTGAAGCTTTCTTT,CASSYSQGAGAEAFF
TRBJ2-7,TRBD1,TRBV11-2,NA,TGTGCCAGCAGCCCGACAGGGGGCAGCTACGAGCAGTACTTC,CASSPTGGSYEQYF
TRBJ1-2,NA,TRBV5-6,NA,TGTGCCAGCAGCTTGATGGGGCTCGAGGACTATGGCTACACCTTC,CASSLMGLEDYGYTF
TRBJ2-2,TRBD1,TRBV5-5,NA,TGTGCCAGCTACGGGGTGGGGACAGCGAACACCGGGGAGCTGTTTTTT,CASYGVGTANTGELFF
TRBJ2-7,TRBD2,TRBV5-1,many,TGCGCCAGCAGCTTGGAGGGGACTAGCGGGTACGAGCAGTACTTC,CASSLEGTSGYEQYF
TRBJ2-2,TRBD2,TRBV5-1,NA,TGCGCCAGCAGCCAGTCGGGGGGGCCTGCCGGGGAGCTGTTTTTT,CASSQSGGPAGELFF
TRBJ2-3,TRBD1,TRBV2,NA,TGTGCCAGCAGGAGGACAGGGAGGTCAGATACGCAGTATTTT,CASRRTGRSDTQYF
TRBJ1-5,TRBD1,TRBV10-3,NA,TGTGCCATCAGTGAGGGGGACAGTAGCAATCAGCCCCAGCATTTT,CAISEGDSSNQPQHF
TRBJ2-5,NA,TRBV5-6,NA,TGTGCCAGCAGCTTGGCCTTTGTGCCCGGGTACCAAGAGACCCAGTACTTC,CASSLAFVPGYQETQYF
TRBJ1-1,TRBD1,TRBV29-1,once,TGCAGCGGTTCAACAGGGGGCAAAACTGAAGCTTTCTTT,CSGSTGGKTEAFF
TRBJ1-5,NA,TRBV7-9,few,TGTGCCAGCAGCTTAGGTGGCTTCAATCAGCCCCAGCATTTT,CASSLGGFNQPQHF
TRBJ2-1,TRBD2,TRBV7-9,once,TGTGCCAGCAGCTCCGGGACTAGCGGGAGTTATGAGCAGTTCTTC,CASSSGTSGSYEQFF
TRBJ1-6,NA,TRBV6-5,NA,TGTGCCAGCACGGGACTCAGCTCCTATAATTCACCCCTCCACTTT,CASTGLSSYNSPLHF
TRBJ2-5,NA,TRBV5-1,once,TGCGCCAGCAGCCTGGGGACAAACGAAGAGACCCAGTACTTC,CASSLGTNEETQYF
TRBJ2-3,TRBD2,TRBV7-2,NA,TGTGCCAGCAGCTTGGCTAGCGGGGGCACAGATACGCAGTATTTT,CASSLASGGTDTQYF
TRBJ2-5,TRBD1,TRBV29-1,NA,TGCAGCGTTGGGCAGGGGGTAAGGGAGACCCAGTACTTC,CSVGQGVRETQYF
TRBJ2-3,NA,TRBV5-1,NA,TGCGCCAGCAACCCCCAGGCAGCAACAGATACGCAGTATTTT,CASNPQAATDTQYF